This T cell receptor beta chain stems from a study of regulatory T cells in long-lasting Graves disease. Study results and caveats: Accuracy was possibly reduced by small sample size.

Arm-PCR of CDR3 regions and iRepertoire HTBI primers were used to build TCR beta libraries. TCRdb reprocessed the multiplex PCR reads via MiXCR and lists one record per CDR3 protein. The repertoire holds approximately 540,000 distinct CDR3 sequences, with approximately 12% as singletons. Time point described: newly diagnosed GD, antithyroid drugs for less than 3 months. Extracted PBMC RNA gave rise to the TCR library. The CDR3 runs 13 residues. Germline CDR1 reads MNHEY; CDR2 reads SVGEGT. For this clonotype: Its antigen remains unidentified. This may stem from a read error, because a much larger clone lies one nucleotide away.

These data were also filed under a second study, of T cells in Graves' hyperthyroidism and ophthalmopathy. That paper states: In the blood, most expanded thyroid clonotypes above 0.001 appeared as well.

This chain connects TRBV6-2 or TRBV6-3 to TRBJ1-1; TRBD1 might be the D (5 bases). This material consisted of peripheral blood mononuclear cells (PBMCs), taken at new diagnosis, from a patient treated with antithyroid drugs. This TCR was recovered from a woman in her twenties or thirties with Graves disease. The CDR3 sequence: CASSVLEGTESFF. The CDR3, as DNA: TGTGCCAGCAGTGTCCTCGAAGGGACTGAATCTTTCTTT.